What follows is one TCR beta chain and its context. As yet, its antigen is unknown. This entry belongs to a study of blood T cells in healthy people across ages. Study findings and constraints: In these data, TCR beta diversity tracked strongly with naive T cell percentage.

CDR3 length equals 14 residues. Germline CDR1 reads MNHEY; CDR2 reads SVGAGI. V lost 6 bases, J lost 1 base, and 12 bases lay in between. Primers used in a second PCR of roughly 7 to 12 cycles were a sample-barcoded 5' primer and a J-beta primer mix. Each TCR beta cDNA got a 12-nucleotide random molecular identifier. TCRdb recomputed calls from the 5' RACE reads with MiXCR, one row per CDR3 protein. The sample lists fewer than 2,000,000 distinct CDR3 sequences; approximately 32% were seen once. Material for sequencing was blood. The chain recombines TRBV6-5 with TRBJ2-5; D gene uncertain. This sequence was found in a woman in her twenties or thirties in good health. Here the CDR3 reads CASSRGMVQETQYF. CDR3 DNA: TGTGCCAGCAGCCGTGGAATGGTCCAAGAGACCCAGTACTTC.